The clone carrying this TCR beta chain was observed a single time. Antigen unknown. Primers used in a second PCR of about 6 to 12 cycles were a sample-barcoded 5' primer and a J-beta primer mix. A single record per CDR3 protein comes from TCRdb applying MiXCR to the 5' RACE reads. The profile shows roughly 500,000 distinct CDR3 sequences, 25% to 30% of them singletons. This CDR3 is built from 13 residues. Germline lookup yields CDR1 SGHTA and CDR2 FQGTGA. Trimming removed 5 bases from V and 1 base from J, with 8 bases in between. This sample is part of a study of blood T cells in healthy people across ages. Study outcomes and limitations: Higher diversity and more naive CD4+ cells were features of long-lived donors, compared to aged donors. Measured against age, TCR beta diversity per million T cells decreased in a roughly linear manner.

Sequences were obtained from blood. The TCR originated in a woman aged 70-85 years in good health. The V call is TRBV7-3, the J call TRBJ1-1; D remains unclear. The CDR3: CASSPYPNTEAFF. The CDR3 DNA reads TGTGCCAGCAGCCCTTACCCGAACACTGAAGCTTTCTTT.